This T cell receptor beta chain is drawn from a study of T cells expressing NK-cell markers. Study summary: Sorted CD3+CD56+NKG2C+, CD3+CD56+NKG2C- and CD3+CD56-NKG2C+ T-cell subsets were beta-chain profiled. With respect to HCMV, most of the eight sequenced donors were seropositive, and one was seronegative.

Of note for this clonotype: The antigen is undetermined.

The germline gives CDR1 ENHRY, CDR2 SYGVKD. This CDR3 is 15 amino acids long. Beta-chain TCR cDNA was generated via 5'RACE template switching with UMIs. TCRdb processed the 5' RACE reads again and assigns one entry to each CDR3 protein, with no DNA. This table holds some 190,000 distinct CDR3 sequences. Whole-study findings and limits: Dominant NKG2C+ clonotypes were found to form roughly 1.0-7.0% of CD8+ T cells in about six donors.

The specimen sequenced was blood T cells: a sorted CD56 or NKG2C T cell subset, CD4+ or CD8+ T cells, or bulk PBMC T cells (not recorded which). This sequence originates from a man aged 18-69 years in good health. The chain recombines TRBV10-3 with TRBJ2-5; TCRdb indicates TRBD2, and absent DNA this call remains unverified. CDR3 loop: CAISESGLVGETQYF.